The sequence of this T cell receptor (beta chain) was determined in a study of shared clonotypes between healthy human individuals. Naive CD8 cells lacked CD45RO and underwent positive selection for CCR7, leaving out terminally differentiated effector memory CD45RA+ cells. Germline V gene sequence: CDR1 MNHEY, CDR2 SMNVEV (reference sequence). J gave up 2 bases and V 1 base, and 2 bases lay outside the gene matches. The CDR3 spans 15 residues. It was across several immunoSEQ plates that each subset's genomic DNA was evenly split. The authors' processing: Filtering was not the same, since immunoSEQ gave junction-only sequences without quality scores. Sequencing was performed with immunoSEQ multiplex PCR; in TCRdb, only in-frame clones are kept and a portion is missing. Clonal size and the V and J genes are those of that table, whereas D and trimming came from the DNA. The data contain around 550,000 clones, approximately 95% of them singletons.

The source of this sequence is a woman aged 30 to 39 in good health. The specimen sequenced was naive CD8+ T cells sorted from blood. The chain carries TRBV27 and TRBJ2-5, with TRBD2 matching 9 bases. The DNA of the CDR3 is TGTGCCAGCAGTTTATTAGCGGGAGAGCAAGAGACCCAGTACTTC. Translation gives CASSLLAGEQETQYF.